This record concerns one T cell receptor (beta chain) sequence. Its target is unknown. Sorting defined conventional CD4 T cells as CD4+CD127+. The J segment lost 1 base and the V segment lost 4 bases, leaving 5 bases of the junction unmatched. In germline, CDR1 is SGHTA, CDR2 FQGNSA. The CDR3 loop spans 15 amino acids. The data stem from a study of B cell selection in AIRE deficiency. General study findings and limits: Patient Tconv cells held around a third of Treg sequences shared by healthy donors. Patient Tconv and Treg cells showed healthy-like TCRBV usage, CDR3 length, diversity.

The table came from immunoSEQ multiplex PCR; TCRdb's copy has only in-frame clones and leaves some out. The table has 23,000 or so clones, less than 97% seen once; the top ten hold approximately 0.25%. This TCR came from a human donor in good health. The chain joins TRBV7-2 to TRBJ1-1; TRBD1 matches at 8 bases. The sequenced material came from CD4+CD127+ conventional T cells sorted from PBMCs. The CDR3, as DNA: TGTGCCAGCAGCTCACAGGGGGATTGGAACACTGAAGCTTTCTTT. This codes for CASSSQGDWNTEAFF.